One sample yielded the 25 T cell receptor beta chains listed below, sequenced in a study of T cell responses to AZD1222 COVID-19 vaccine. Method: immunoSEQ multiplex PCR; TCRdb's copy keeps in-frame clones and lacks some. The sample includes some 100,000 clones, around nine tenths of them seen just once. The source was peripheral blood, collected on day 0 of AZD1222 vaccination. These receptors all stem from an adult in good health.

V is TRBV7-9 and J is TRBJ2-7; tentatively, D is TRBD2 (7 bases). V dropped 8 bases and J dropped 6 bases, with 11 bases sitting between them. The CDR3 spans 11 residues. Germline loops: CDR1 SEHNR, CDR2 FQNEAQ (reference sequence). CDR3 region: CASAGGLEQYF. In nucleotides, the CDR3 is TGTGCCAGCGCCGGGGGGCTCGAGCAGTACTTC.

The CDR3 protein is CASSLIGAGNTIYF. The DNA for the CDR3 is TGTGCCAGCAGCTTGATAGGGGCGGGAAACACCATATATTTT. This chain uses TRBV5-8 with TRBJ1-3, with D possibly being TRBD1 (5 bases). Trimming stripped 1 base from V and 4 bases from J, with 9 bases between. Germline CDR1 is SGHTS and CDR2 is YDEGEE. There are 14 residues in the CDR3.

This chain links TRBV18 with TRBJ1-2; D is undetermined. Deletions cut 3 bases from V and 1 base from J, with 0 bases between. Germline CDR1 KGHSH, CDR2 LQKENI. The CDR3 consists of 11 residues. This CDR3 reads CASSPNYGYTF. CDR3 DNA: TGTGCCAGCTCACCTAACTATGGCTACACCTTC.

CDR3: CASSPGTRQAQYF. For the CDR3, the DNA is TGTGCCAGCAGCCCCGGGACTAGACAAGCGCAGTATTTT. V and J are TRBV7-2 and TRBJ2-3; 8 bases are a match to TRBD2. The germline gives CDR1 SGHTA, CDR2 FQGNSA. The CDR3 contains 13 residues. V dropped 5 bases and J dropped 10; count of bases not matched to a gene: 8.

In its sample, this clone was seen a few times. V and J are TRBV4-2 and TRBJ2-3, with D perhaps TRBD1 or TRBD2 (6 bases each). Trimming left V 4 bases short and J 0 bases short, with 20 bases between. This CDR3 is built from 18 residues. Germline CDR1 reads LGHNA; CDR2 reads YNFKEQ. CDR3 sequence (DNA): TGTGCCAGCAGCCCTGGGACTTGGCAGGGGAAAAGCACAGATACGCAGTATTTT. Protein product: CASSPGTWQGKSTDTQYF.

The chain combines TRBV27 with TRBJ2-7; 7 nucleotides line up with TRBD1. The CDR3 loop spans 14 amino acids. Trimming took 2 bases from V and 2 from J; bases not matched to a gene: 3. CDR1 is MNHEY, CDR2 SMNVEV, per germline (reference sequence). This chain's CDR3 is CASSLGDSPYEQYF. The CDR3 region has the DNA TGTGCCAGCAGTTTAGGGGACAGTCCCTACGAGCAGTACTTC.

The CDR3 coding sequence is TGTGCCAGTAGTATAGTGGGCCAGCCCCAGCATTTT. Its translation: CASSIVGQPQHF. V is TRBV19 and J is TRBJ1-5; D is ambiguous. V was cut by 1 base and J by 7 bases, with 5 bases left in between. The CDR3 consists of 12 residues. Germline V gene lookup returns CDR1 LNHDA and CDR2 SQIVND (reference sequence).

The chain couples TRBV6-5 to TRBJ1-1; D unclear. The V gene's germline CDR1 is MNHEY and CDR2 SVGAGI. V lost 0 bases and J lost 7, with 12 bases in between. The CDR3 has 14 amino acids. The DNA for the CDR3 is TGTGCCAGCAGTTACTCGGGCCTAGGGAATGAAGCTTTCTTT. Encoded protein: CASSYSGLGNEAFF.

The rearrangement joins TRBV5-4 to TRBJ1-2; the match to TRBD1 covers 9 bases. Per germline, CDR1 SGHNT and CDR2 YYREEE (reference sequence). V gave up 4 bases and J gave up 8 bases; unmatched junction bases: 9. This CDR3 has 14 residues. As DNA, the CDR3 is TGTGCCAGCAGCCCGGGACAGGGAAGGGGCGGCTACACCTTC. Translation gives CASSPGQGRGGYTF.

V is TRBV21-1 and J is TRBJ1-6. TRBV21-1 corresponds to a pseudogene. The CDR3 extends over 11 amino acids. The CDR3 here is CASQMEGPLHF. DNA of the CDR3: TGTGCCAGCCAAATGGAGGGTCCCCTCCACTTT.

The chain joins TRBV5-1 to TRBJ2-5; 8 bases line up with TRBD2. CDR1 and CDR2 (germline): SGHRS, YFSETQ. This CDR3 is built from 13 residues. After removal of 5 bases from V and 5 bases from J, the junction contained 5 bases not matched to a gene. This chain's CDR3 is CASRSGRGETQYF. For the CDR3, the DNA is TGCGCCAGCAGGAGCGGGAGAGGGGAGACCCAGTACTTC.

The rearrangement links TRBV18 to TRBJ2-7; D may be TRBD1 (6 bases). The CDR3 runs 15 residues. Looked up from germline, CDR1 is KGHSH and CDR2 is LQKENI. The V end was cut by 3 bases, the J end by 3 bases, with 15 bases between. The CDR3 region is CASSPTTGSDYEQYF. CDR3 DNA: TGTGCCAGCTCACCGACTACAGGGAGTGACTACGAGCAGTACTTC.

The CDR3 sequence is CASSRIPLAGLIYEQYF. The DNA of the CDR3 is TGTGCCAGCAGTCGAATCCCACTAGCGGGGTTGATCTACGAGCAGTACTTC. The chain carries TRBV6-6 and TRBJ2-7, with TRBD2 matching over 10 bases. The CDR3 spans 17 residues. Germline CDR1 is MNHNY and CDR2 is SVGAGI (reference sequence). With 5 bases clipped from V and 3 bases from J, the junction kept 13 bases outside the gene matches.

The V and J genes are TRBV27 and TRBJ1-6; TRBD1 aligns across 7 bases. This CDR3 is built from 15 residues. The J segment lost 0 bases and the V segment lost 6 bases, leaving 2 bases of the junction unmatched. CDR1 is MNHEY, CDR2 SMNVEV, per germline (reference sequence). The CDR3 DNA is TGTGCCAGCAGGACAGGGAGCTCCTATAATTCACCCCTCCACTTT. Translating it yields CASRTGSSYNSPLHF.

The CDR3 protein is CASSRQGPNTEAFF. CDR3 DNA sequence: TGTGCCAGCAGTCGACAGGGACCGAACACTGAAGCTTTCTTT. The chain employs TRBV2 and TRBJ1-1; TRBD1 matches 7 bases. Germline CDR1 is SNHLY and CDR2 is FYNNEI. The CDR3 has 14 amino acids. With V trimmed by 5 bases and J by 1 base, 4 bases remained unmatched.

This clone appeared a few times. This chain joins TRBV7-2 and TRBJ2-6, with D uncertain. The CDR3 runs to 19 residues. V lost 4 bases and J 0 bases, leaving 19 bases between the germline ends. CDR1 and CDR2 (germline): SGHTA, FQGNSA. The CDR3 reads CASSSAGGGRISGANVLTF. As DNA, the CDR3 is TGTGCCAGCAGCTCCGCCGGCGGTGGACGGATCTCTGGGGCCAACGTCCTGACTTTC.

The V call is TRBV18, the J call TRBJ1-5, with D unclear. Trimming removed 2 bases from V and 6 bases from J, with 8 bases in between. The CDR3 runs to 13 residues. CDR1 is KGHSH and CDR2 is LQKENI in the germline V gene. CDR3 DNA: TGTGCCAGCTCACCAGGCGAGGGTCAGCCCCAGCATTTT. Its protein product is CASSPGEGQPQHF.

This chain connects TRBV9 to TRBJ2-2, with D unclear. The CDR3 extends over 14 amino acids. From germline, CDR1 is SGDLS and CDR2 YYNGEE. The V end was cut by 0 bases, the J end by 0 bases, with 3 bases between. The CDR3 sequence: CASSVAPNTGELFF. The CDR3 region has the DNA TGTGCCAGCAGCGTAGCACCGAACACCGGGGAGCTGTTTTTT.

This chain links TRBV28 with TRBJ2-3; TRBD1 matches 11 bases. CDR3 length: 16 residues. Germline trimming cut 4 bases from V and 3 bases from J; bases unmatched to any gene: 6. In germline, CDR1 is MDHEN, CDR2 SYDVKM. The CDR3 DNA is TGTGCCAGCAGTTCCCGGACAGGGGGCCTTACAGATACGCAGTATTTT. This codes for CASSSRTGGLTDTQYF. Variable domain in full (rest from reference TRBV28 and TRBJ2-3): DVKVTQSSRYLVKRTGEKVFLECVQDMDHENMFWYRQDPGLGLRLIYFSYDVKMKEKGDIPEGYSVSREKKERFSLILESASTNQTSMYLCASSSRTGGLTDTQYFGPGTRLTVL.

The DNA for the CDR3 is TGTGCCAGCTCAGAAAGCGGGAACTCGAACACTGAAGCTTTCTTT. As protein: CASSESGNSNTEAFF. V and J are TRBV18 and TRBJ1-1; D is undetermined. Trimming removed 5 bases from V and 1 base from J, with 14 bases in between. The germline gives CDR1 KGHSH, CDR2 LQKENI. This CDR3 is 15 amino acids long. The full variable domain, its missing parts supplied by reference TRBV18 and TRBJ1-1, is NAGVMQNPRHLVRRRGQEARLRCSPMKGHSHVYWYRQLPEEGLKFMVYLQKENIIDESGMPKERFSAEFPKEGPSILRIQQVVRGDSAAYFCASSESGNSNTEAFFGQGTRLTVV.

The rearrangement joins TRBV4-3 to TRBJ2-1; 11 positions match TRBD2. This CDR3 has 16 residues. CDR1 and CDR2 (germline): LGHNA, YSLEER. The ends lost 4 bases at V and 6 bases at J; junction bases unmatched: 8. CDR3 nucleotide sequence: TGCGCCAGCAGCCTCCTCCTAGCGGGGGGTCCCAATGAGCAGTTCTTC. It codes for CASSLLLAGGPNEQFF.

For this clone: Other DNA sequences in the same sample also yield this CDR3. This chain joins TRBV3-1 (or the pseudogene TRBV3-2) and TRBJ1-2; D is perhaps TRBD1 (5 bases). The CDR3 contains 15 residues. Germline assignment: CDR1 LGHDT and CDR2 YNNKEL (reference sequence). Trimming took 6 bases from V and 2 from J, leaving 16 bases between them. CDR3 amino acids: CASRPSGGGNYGYTF. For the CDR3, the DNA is TGTGCCAGCAGACCTTCCGGGGGGGGGAACTATGGCTACACCTTC.

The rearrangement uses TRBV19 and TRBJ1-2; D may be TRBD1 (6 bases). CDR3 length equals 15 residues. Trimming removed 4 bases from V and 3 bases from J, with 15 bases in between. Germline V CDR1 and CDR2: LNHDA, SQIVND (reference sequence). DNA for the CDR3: TGTGCCAGTAGTAGTAGGACAGCGGGGGACTATGGCTACACCTTC. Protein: CASSSRTAGDYGYTF.

The CDR3 coding sequence is TGTGCCAGCAGCTTAGAGGGTCGTGGGCAGGGAAAGTACGAGCAGTACTTC. It is translated as CASSLEGRGQGKYEQYF. The chain links TRBV13 to TRBJ2-7; maybe TRBD1 (5 bases). V lost 1 base and J lost 4, with 20 bases in between. This CDR3 is built from 17 residues. Germline CDR1 is PRHDT and CDR2 is FYEKMQ (reference sequence). The variable domain in full, completed from reference TRBV13 and TRBJ2-7, reads AAGVIQSPRHLIKEKRETATLKCYPIPRHDTVYWYQQGPGQDPQFLISFYEKMQSDKGSIPDRFSAQQFSDYHSELNMSSLELGDSALYFCASSLEGRGQGKYEQYFGPGTRLTVT.

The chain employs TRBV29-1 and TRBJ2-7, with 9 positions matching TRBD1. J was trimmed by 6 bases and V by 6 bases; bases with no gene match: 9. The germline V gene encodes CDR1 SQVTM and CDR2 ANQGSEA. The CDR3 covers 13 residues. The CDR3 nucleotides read TGCAGCGTATTACCGGGACAGGGTAGCGAGCAGTACTTC. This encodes CSVLPGQGSEQYF.